The clone carrying this TCR beta chain was found a few times. The antigen is unknown. V was pared by 1 base and J by 3 bases, with 12 bases between. This CDR3 comprises 15 residues. Germline V CDR1 and CDR2: DFQATT, SNEGSKA (reference sequence). Using a J-beta primer mix together with a sample-barcoded 5' primer, a second PCR was run for about 7 to 12 cycles. TCRdb processed the 5' RACE reads anew with MiXCR; each CDR3 protein has one entry. This repertoire shows over a million distinct CDR3 sequences, approximately 42% found once; its top ten account for 7.9%. These data come from a study of blood T cells in healthy people across ages. The overall study: About one barcoded beta molecule per two T cells came from capture by template switching. Whole-study findings and limits: There was no known CMV status for donors, so expanded clonotype changes were possibly confounded.

This TCR was recovered from a woman between 18 and 29 years old in good health. Sequenced: blood. This chain links TRBV20-1 with TRBJ2-2; TRBD1 might be the D (5 bases). CDR3 sequence (DNA): TGCAGTGCTAGAGGGGCAGGGTCCGACACCGGGGAGCTGTTTTTT. This sequence encodes CSARGAGSDTGELFF.